This T cell receptor (beta chain) stems from a study of neurological immune-mediated disorders. Study findings and constraints: None of the CDR3 amino acid sequences found in expanded clones was shared across subjects. This suggests that the TCR-beta repertoires were private in all groups. HTLV-1-associated myelopathy had the most TCR clonal expansion, while multiple sclerosis had the least, a level that fell below healthy controls.

5'RACE with 10-nucleotide random UMIs generated the cDNA. In TCRdb, the 5' RACE reads were re-called with MiXCR into one record per CDR3 protein. This table has around 50,000 distinct CDR3 sequences, less than 15% appearing once. The table lists this clonotype with many counts. The target antigen is unknown. CDR1 and CDR2 from the germline V gene are SGHTA and FQGNSA. V dropped 3 bases and J dropped 3 bases, with 14 bases sitting between them. The CDR3 has 15 residues. Time point in this sample: longitudinal time-point 2. Where libraries were unsorted, they were derived from 2 million PBMCs stored at -80 degrees C.

This receptor was obtained from a male donor with HTLV-1-associated myelopathy (HAM/TSP). The specimen sequenced was PBMCs. The chain combines TRBV7-2 with TRBJ2-5; D is unclear. The CDR3, as DNA: TGTGCCAGCAGCTTCTACAGTGCCCTGGAAGAGACCCAGTACTTC. The encoded protein is CASSFYSALEETQYF.